Shown below are 21 T cell receptor beta chains from a single sample sequenced in a study of cytomegalovirus exposure and HLA in healthy donors. TCRdb keeps only in-frame clones here, not all; method: immunoSEQ multiplex PCR. The sample shows over 250,000 clones, 87% of them seen only once. The specimen sequenced was PBMCs. The receptors derive from a woman under 40 in good health and CMV-seropositive.

The chain uses TRBV7-9 and TRBJ2-3; TRBD2 agrees at 8 bases. CDR1 and CDR2 (germline): SEHNR, FQNEAQ (reference sequence). J gave up 3 bases and V 5 bases, and 10 bases lay outside the gene matches. This CDR3 comprises 16 residues. CDR3 sequence: CASSPTPSGGTDTQYF. CDR3 bases: TGTGCCAGCAGCCCAACCCCCAGCGGGGGAACAGATACGCAGTATTTT.

V usage is TRBV15 and J usage is TRBJ1-5, with a weak D call TRBD1 (6 bases). Germline-derived CDR1 and CDR2 are LNHNV and YYDKDF (reference sequence). V lost 9 bases, J lost 2 bases, and 11 bases lay in between. There are 13 residues in the CDR3. CDR3 loop: CATGQRGNQPQHF. CDR3 in DNA: TGTGCCACTGGACAGAGGGGCAATCAGCCCCAGCATTTT.

This clone showed up just once. V is TRBV25-1 and J is TRBJ2-7; D tentatively reads TRBD1 or TRBD2 (7 bases each). The length of the CDR3 is 12 residues. Germline V gene lookup returns CDR1 MGHDK and CDR2 SYGVNS. Trimming pared 4 bases from V and 12 bases from J, leaving 16 bases between. The CDR3 DNA reads as TGTGCCAGCAGTGCCGGGGGGACAGCCACGTACTTC. It translates to CASSAGGTATYF.

This chain connects TRBV11-2 to TRBJ2-2; 7 bases match TRBD2. The CDR3 runs to 16 residues. With 6 bases clipped from V and 2 bases from J, the junction kept 9 bases outside the gene matches. CDR1 SGHAT and CDR2 FQNNGV come from the germline V gene. For the CDR3, the DNA is TGTGCCAGCAGTCTTAGCCGGGACTACAACACCGGGGAGCTGTTTTTT. Its translation: CASSLSRDYNTGELFF.

This chain links TRBV30 with TRBJ2-5; the D is unclear. From germline, CDR1 is GTSNPN and CDR2 SVGIG (reference sequence). The CDR3 contains 14 residues. Trimming removed 0 bases from V and 1 base from J, with 9 bases in between. CDR3 nucleotide sequence: TGTGCCTGGAGTGTATGGGCTACCCAAGAGACCCAGTACTTC. It yields the protein CAWSVWATQETQYF.

The rearrangement uses TRBV5-1 and TRBJ2-5, with D hard to call. Germline V gives CDR1 SGHRS, CDR2 YFSETQ. The CDR3 consists of 14 residues. V lost 4 bases and J lost 0, with 10 bases in between. CDR3 coding DNA: TGCGCCAGCAGCAAAAACCCAAACCAAGAGACCCAGTACTTC. It is translated as CASSKNPNQETQYF.

The V call is TRBV5-4, the J call TRBJ2-5; D is perhaps TRBD1 (5 bases). CDR1 is SGHNT, CDR2 YYREEE, per germline (reference sequence). The germline V and J ends were trimmed by 0 bases and 2 bases, with 11 bases remaining between them. CDR3 length equals 15 residues. CDR3 residues: CASSLAGRAQETQYF. DNA of the CDR3: TGTGCCAGCAGCTTGGCCGGCAGGGCTCAAGAGACCCAGTACTTC.

The chain employs TRBV5-6 and TRBJ2-5; D is unresolved. Per the germline V gene, CDR1 is SGHDT and CDR2 is YYEEEE. The V and J ends lost 1 base and 1 base respectively, with 2 bases between them. The length of the CDR3 is 12 residues. The CDR3 sequence: CASSLSQETQYF. The CDR3 nucleotides are TGTGCCAGCAGCTTGTCCCAAGAGACCCAGTACTTC.

V is TRBV7-6 and J is TRBJ2-7, with 8 bases fitting TRBD1. Germline CDR1 reads SGHVS; CDR2 reads FNYEAQ. V dropped 5 bases and J dropped 3; count of bases not matched to a gene: 9. This CDR3 has 15 residues. CDR3 nucleotide sequence: TGTGCCAGCAGCAGCGACAGGGGACGTTTCTACGAGCAGTACTTC. Protein product: CASSSDRGRFYEQYF. Full variable domain (remainder filled in from reference TRBV7-6 and TRBJ2-7): GAGVSQSPRYKVTKRGQDVALRCDPISGHVSLYWYRQALGQGPEFLTYFNYEAQQDKSGLPNDRFSAERPEGSISTLTIQRTEQRDSAMYRCASSSDRGRFYEQYFGPGTRLTVT.

The chain links TRBV27 to TRBJ2-5, with D tentatively TRBD1 (6 bases). Trimming cost V 2 bases and J 5 bases, with 12 bases left between them. This CDR3 has 14 residues. In germline, CDR1 is MNHEY, CDR2 SMNVEV (reference sequence). DNA for the CDR3: TGTGCCAGCAGTTTAATACAGGGCACGGAGACCCAGTACTTC. This translates into CASSLIQGTETQYF.

The genes are TRBV14 and TRBJ2-7; 11 nucleotides match TRBD1. The CDR3 is 13 residues long. V lost 6 bases, J lost 3 bases, and 1 base stayed unmatched. Germline CDR1 and CDR2: SGHDN and FVKESK. The CDR3 reads CASSGTGGYEQYF. Written as DNA, the CDR3 is TGTGCCAGCAGTGGGACAGGGGGCTACGAGCAGTACTTC. Full variable domain (outside the CDR3, taken from reference TRBV14 and TRBJ2-7): EAGVTQFPSHSVIEKGQTVTLRCDPISGHDNLYWYRRVMGKEIKFLLHFVKESKQDESGMPNNRFLAERTGGTYSTLKVQPAELEDSGVYFCASSGTGGYEQYFGPGTRLTVT.

The gene calls are TRBV7-2 and TRBJ2-7; D uncertain. The germline V gene encodes CDR1 SGHTA and CDR2 FQGNSA. The CDR3 consists of 13 residues. The V end lost 3 bases, the J end lost 0 bases, and 6 bases lay between the germline ends. The CDR3 bases are TGTGCCAGCAGCTTTACCAACTCCTACGAGCAGTACTTC. Translation: CASSFTNSYEQYF. Combining the CDR3 with reference TRBV7-2 and TRBJ2-7 gives the whole variable domain GAGVSQSPSNKVTEKGKDVELRCDPISGHTALYWYRQSLGQGLEFLIYFQGNSAPDKSGLPSDRFSAERTGGSVSTLTIQRTQQEDSAVYLCASSFTNSYEQYFGPGTRLTVT.

CDR3 bases: TGCGCCAGCAGCGTAGGGACTAGCGGGAGTACGTTTGGTGAAGATGAGCAGTTCTTC. Amino acids: CASSVGTSGSTFGEDEQFF. The chain employs TRBV5-1 and TRBJ2-1; 14 bases are a match to TRBD2. Looked up from germline, CDR1 is SGHRS and CDR2 is YFSETQ. The CDR3 spans 19 residues. V lost 4 bases, J lost 8 bases, and 17 bases stayed unmatched.

This chain connects TRBV9 to TRBJ1-4; 9 nucleotides agree with TRBD1. With 4 bases clipped from V and 1 base from J, the junction kept 5 bases outside the gene matches. The germline V gene encodes CDR1 SGDLS and CDR2 YYNGEE. This CDR3 has 16 residues. In DNA form, the CDR3 reads TGTGCCAGCAGCCTGGGACAGGGTGGAACTAATGAAAAACTGTTTTTT. Translating it yields CASSLGQGGTNEKLFF.

The chain combines TRBV5-1 with TRBJ2-3; 10 nucleotides align to TRBD1. Germline loops: CDR1 SGHRS, CDR2 YFSETQ. Trimming took 4 bases from V and 5 from J; bases not matched to a gene: 7. CDR3 length equals 15 residues. CDR3 coding DNA: TGCGCCAGCAGCCCCACGGACAGGGGGAAAGATACGCAGTATTTT. The encoded protein is CASSPTDRGKDTQYF.

The chain recombines TRBV6-5 with TRBJ2-7; 9 bases fit TRBD1. From germline, CDR1 is MNHEY and CDR2 SVGAGI. V shed 5 bases, J shed 0 bases, and the junction held 5 bases outside the gene matches. The CDR3 totals 15 residues. As DNA, the CDR3 is TGTGCCAGCAGTCCCTGGACAGGGGCCTCCTACGAGCAGTACTTC. Its protein product is CASSPWTGASYEQYF.

The chain uses TRBV9 and TRBJ2-2; 8 nucleotides match TRBD1. The CDR3 totals 16 residues. Germline-derived CDR1 and CDR2 are SGDLS and YYNGEE. The trim removed 3 bases at V and 0 bases at J, leaving 4 bases unmatched. CDR3 DNA sequence: TGTGCCAGCAGCGAACAGGGGGTGGCGAACACCGGGGAGCTGTTTTTT. Its protein product is CASSEQGVANTGELFF.

The genes are TRBV18 and TRBJ2-7, with D uncertain. CDR1 is KGHSH and CDR2 is LQKENI in the germline V gene. With 3 bases removed from V and 3 bases from J, the gap between germline ends came to 6 bases. The CDR3 covers 12 residues. This CDR3 is CASSPQDYEQYF. The CDR3 DNA reads TGTGCCAGCTCACCGCAAGACTACGAGCAGTACTTC.

The gene calls are TRBV5-1 and TRBJ1-1; D remains unclear. Between the trimmed V and J ends, which lost 4 bases and 1 base, there was a span of 14 bases. Germline assignment: CDR1 SGHRS and CDR2 YFSETQ. The CDR3 runs 15 residues. DNA for the CDR3: TGCGCCAGCAGCCCCGGGCCCCGGTCGAACACTGAAGCTTTCTTT. Its protein is CASSPGPRSNTEAFF.

The chain couples TRBV2 to TRBJ2-1, with 10 bases identical to TRBD2. This CDR3 has 16 amino acids. With 6 bases clipped from V and 4 bases from J, the junction kept 9 bases outside the gene matches. Germline assignment: CDR1 SNHLY and CDR2 FYNNEI. CDR3 protein: CASRNDLTSGYNEQFF. CDR3 in DNA: TGTGCCAGCAGAAACGACCTGACTAGCGGGTACAATGAGCAGTTCTTC.

The chain is built from TRBV9 and TRBJ2-7; 9 positions agree with TRBD1. CDR1 SGDLS and CDR2 YYNGEE come from the germline V gene. The CDR3 is 14 residues long. The V segment lost 7 bases and the J segment 5 bases; nucleotides outside the gene matches: 10. CDR3: CASGVGTGIDEQYF. Here the CDR3 DNA reads TGTGCCAGCGGGGTAGGGACAGGGATTGACGAGCAGTACTTC.